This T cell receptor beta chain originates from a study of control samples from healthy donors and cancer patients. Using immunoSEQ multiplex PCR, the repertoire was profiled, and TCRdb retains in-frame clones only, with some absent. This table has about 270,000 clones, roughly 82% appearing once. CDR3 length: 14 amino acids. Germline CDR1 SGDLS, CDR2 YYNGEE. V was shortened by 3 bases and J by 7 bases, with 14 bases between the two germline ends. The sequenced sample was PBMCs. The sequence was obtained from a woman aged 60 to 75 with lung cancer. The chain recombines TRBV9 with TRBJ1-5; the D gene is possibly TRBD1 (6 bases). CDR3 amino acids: CASSGHREGQPQHF. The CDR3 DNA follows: TGTGCCAGCAGCGGGCACAGGGAGGGCCAGCCCCAGCATTTT.